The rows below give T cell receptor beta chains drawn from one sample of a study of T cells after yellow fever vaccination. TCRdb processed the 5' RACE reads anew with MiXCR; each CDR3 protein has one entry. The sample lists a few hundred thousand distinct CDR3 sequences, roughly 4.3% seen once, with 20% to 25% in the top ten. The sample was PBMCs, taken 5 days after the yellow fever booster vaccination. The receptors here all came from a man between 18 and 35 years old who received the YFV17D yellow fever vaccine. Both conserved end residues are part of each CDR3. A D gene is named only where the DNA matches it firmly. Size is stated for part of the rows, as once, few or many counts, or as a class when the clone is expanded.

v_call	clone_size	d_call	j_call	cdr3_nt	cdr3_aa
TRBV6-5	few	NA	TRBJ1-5	TGTGCCAGCAGTAGGTCATTCCTAGACAATCAGCCCCAGCATTTT	CASSRSFLDNQPQHF
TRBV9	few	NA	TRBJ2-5	TGTGCCAGCAGCTCACAGGGTTTGGAGACCCAGTACTTC	CASSSQGLETQYF
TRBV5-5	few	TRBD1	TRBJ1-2	TGTGCCAGCAGCCCCGGGACAGGGGGCGGTGCAACCACCTATGGCTACACCTTC	CASSPGTGGGATTYGYTF
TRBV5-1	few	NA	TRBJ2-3	TGCGCCAGCAGCTTGGATGCTAGTCCAGATACGCAGTATTTT	CASSLDASPDTQYF
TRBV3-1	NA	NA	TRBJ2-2	TGTGCCAGCAGTCCAGGGGAGGTGTCCACCGGGGAGCTGTTTTTT	CASSPGEVSTGELFF
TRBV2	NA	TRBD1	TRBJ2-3	TGTGCCAGCGACCGGGACAGGGGGCCAGATACGCAGTATTTT	CASDRDRGPDTQYF
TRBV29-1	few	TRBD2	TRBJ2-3	TGCAGCGTTGAAGGGGGAGGGACTAGTCCCGATACGCAGTATTTT	CSVEGGGTSPDTQYF
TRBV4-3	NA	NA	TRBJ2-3	TGCGCCAGCAGCCAAGTCGCGGCGGACACAGATACGCAGTATTTT	CASSQVAADTDTQYF
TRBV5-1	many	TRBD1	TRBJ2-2	TGCGCCAGCAGCTGGGGACAGGAATTGGATTCGAGCACCGGGGAGCTGTTTTTT	CASSWGQELDSSTGELFF
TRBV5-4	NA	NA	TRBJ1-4	TGTGCCAGCAGCTTGCCGGGGGGAGCTAATGAAAAACTGTTTTTT	CASSLPGGANEKLFF
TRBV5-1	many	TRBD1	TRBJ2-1	TGCGCCAGCAGCTTAGGGACAGTCTACAATGAGCAGTTCTTC	CASSLGTVYNEQFF
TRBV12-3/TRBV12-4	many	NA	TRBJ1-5	TGTGCCAGCAGTTTAACCTATAGCAATCAGCCCCAGCATTTT	CASSLTYSNQPQHF
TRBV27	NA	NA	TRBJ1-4	TGTGCCAGCAGCTCAAAGGGACCTCCAGAGGGAAAACTGTTTTTT	CASSSKGPPEGKLFF
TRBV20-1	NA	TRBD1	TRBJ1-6	TGCAGTGCTAGAGACCAGGGGGTTAATTCACCCCTCCACTTT	CSARDQGVNSPLHF
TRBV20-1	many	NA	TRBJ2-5	TGCAGTGCGCCCCGATCCAAAGAGACCCAGTACTTC	CSAPRSKETQYF
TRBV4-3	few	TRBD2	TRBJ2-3	TGCGCCAGCAGCCAAGATTTGGGACTAGCGGGGGGGGGAGATACGCAGTATTTT	CASSQDLGLAGGGDTQYF
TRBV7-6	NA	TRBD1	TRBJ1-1	TGTGCCAGCAGCCCACAGGGGAACCAAGCTTTCTTT	CASSPQGNQAFF
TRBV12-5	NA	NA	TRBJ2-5	TGTGCTAGTGGTCCCCCTAGCAGTGGCATACAAGAGACCCAGTACTTC	CASGPPSSGIQETQYF
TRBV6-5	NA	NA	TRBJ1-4	TGTGCCAGCAGTTACTCAGGTCGAGGTTCTAATGAAAAACTGTTTTTT	CASSYSGRGSNEKLFF
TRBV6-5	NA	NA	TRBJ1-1	TGTGCCAGCAGTTTGGTCGGGCTCACTGAAGCTTTCTTT	CASSLVGLTEAFF
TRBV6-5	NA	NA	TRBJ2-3	TGTGCCAGCAGTTACGGACGGGGAGGCACAGATACGCAGTATTTT	CASSYGRGGTDTQYF
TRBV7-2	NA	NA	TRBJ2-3	TGTGCCAGCGGACGGGGCCCCACAGATACGCAGTATTTT	CASGRGPTDTQYF
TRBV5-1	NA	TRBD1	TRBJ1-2	TGCGCCAGCAGGGGACAGGACACGTCTAACTATGGCTACACCTTC	CASRGQDTSNYGYTF
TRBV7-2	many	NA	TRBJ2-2	TGTGCCAGCAGCTTAGCTATGCTGGGGAACACCGGGGAGCTGTTTTTT	CASSLAMLGNTGELFF
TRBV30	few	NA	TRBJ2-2	TGTGCCTGGAACGGGTGGGTTGGGGGTATGAACACCGGGGAGCTGTTTTTT	CAWNGWVGGMNTGELFF
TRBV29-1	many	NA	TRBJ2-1	TGCAGCGATGAGATCCAGGGGTACAATGAGCAGTTCTTC	CSDEIQGYNEQFF
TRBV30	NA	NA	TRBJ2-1	TGTGCCTGGACACCCCGGTACAATGAGCAGTTCTTC	CAWTPRYNEQFF
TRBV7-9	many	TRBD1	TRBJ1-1	TGTGCCAGCAGCACCAGGGGGTTGGGCTCTGAAGCTTTCTTT	CASSTRGLGSEAFF
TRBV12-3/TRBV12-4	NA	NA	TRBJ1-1	TGTGCCAGCAGGTGGGGGGGGCAGAACACTGAAGCTTTCTTT	CASRWGGQNTEAFF
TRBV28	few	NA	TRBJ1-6	TGTGCCAGCAGCACCCGCGGGATCACCCTCCACTTT	CASSTRGITLHF
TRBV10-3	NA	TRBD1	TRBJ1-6	TGTGCCATCAACGCCGGGACAGGGCATAATTCACCCCTCCACTTT	CAINAGTGHNSPLHF
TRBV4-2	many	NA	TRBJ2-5	TGTGCCAGCAGCCAGAAAGAGACCCAGTACTTC	CASSQKETQYF
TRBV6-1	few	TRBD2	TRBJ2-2	TGTGCCAGCAGCGGACTAGCGGGGGGTACCGGGGAGCTGTTTTTT	CASSGLAGGTGELFF
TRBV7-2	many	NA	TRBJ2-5	TGTGCCAGCAGCTTAAATGGGGGGGCCTCCGCAGAGACCCAGTACTTC	CASSLNGGASAETQYF
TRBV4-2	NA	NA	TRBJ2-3	TGTGCCAGCAGCCTGACCCTCGGGGTGGATACGCAGTATTTT	CASSLTLGVDTQYF
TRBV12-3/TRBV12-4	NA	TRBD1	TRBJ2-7	TGTGCCAGCGTACCGGGACAGGGATCCTACGAGCAGTACTTC	CASVPGQGSYEQYF
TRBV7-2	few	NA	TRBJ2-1	TGTGCCAGCAGCCAGGGGGGACTTCACGATGAGCAGTTCTTC	CASSQGGLHDEQFF
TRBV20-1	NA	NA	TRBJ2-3	TGCAGTGCTAGAGCCGGGAGCCCAGATACGCAGTATTTT	CSARAGSPDTQYF
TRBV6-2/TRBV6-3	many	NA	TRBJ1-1	TGTGCCAGCAGGCGATGGGAGACTGAAGCTTTCTTT	CASRRWETEAFF
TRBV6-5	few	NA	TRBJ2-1	TGTGCCAGCATGGGGCGGGGGCTCTACAATGAGCAGTTCTTC	CASMGRGLYNEQFF
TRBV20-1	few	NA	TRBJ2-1	TGCAGTGCTCGGCGGCCGGGGCAGAATGAGCAGTTCTTC	CSARRPGQNEQFF
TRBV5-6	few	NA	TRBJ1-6	TGTGCCAGCAGCCCGAAGGGATCCTATAATTCACCCCTCCACTTT	CASSPKGSYNSPLHF
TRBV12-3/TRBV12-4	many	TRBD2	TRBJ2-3	TGTGCCAATGGGCGGGGGGACGAAACAGATACGCAGTATTTT	CANGRGDETDTQYF
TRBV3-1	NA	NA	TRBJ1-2	TGTGCCAGCAGCCAAGTAGGTCAGGGTGGCTACACCTTC	CASSQVGQGGYTF
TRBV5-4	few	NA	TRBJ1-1	TGTGCCAGCAGCCGCGTCGGGGGAGCGAACACTGAAGCTTTCTTT	CASSRVGGANTEAFF
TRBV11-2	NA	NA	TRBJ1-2	TGTGCCAGCAGAAAATTGACAGGCTGGTTTGGCTACACCTTC	CASRKLTGWFGYTF
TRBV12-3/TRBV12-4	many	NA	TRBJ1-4	TGTGCCAGCGCCATTAACAGCGGGTTTATTGAAAAACTGTTTTTT	CASAINSGFIEKLFF
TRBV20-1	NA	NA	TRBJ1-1	TGCAGTGCTAGCGTGTCCAGGGAAGAAACTGAAGCTTTCTTT	CSASVSREETEAFF
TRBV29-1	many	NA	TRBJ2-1	TGCAGCGTTGAAGTAGGCGGCAGGGCGGATGAGCAGTTCTTC	CSVEVGGRADEQFF
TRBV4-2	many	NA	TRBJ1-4	TGTGCCAGCAGCCAAGATTTGGCGACGCTCGGTGAAAAACTGTTTTTT	CASSQDLATLGEKLFF
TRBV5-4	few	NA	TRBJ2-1	TGTGCCAGCAGCTTGGAAACGGGGAACTGGAATGAGCAGTTCTTC	CASSLETGNWNEQFF